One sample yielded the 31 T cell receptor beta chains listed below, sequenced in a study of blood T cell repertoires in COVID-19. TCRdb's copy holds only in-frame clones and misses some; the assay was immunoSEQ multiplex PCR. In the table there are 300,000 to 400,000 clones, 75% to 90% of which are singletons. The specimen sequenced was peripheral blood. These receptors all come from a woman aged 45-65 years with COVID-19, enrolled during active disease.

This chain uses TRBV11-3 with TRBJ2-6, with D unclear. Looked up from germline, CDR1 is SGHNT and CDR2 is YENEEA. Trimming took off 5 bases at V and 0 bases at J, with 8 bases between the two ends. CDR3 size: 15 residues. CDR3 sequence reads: CASSPGVSGANVLTF. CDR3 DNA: TGTGCCAGCAGCCCCGGAGTCTCTGGGGCCAACGTCCTGACTTTC.

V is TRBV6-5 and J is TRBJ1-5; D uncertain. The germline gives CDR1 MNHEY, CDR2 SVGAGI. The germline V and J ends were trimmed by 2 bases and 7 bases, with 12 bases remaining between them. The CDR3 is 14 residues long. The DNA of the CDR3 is TGTGCCAGCAGTTACGTCGGGAGCGGACAGCCCCAGCATTTT. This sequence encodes CASSYVGSGQPQHF.

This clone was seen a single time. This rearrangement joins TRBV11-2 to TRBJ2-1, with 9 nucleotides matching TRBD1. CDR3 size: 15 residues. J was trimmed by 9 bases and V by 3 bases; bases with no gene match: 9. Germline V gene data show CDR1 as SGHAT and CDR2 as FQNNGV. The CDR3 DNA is TGTGCCAGCAGCTTCTCCGGGACAGGGAACGGTGAGCAGTTCTTC. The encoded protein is CASSFSGTGNGEQFF.

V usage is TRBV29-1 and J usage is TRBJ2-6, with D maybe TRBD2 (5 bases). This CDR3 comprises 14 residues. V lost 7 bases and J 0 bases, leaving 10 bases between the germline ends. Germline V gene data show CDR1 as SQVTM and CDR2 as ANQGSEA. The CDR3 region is CSAQRGSGANVLTF. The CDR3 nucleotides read TGCAGCGCTCAACGGGGCTCTGGGGCCAACGTCCTGACTTTC.

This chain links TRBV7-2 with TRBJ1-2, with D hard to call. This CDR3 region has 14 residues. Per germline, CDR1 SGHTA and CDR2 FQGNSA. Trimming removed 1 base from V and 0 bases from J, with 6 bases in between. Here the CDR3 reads CASSLVTTNYGYTF. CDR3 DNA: TGTGCCAGCAGCTTAGTCACTACTAACTATGGCTACACCTTC.

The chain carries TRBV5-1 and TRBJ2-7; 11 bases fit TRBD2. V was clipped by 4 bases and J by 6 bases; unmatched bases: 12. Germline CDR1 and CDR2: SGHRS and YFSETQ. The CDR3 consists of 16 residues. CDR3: CASSRLINGLAGEQYF. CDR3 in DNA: TGCGCCAGCAGCAGACTAATTAACGGACTAGCGGGCGAGCAGTACTTC.

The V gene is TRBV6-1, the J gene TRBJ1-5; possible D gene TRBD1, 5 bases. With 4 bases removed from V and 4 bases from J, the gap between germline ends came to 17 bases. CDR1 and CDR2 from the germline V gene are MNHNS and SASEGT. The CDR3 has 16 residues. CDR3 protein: CASSGLPREANQPQHF. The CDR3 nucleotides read TGTGCCAGCAGTGGACTCCCCAGGGAGGCAAATCAGCCCCAGCATTTT.

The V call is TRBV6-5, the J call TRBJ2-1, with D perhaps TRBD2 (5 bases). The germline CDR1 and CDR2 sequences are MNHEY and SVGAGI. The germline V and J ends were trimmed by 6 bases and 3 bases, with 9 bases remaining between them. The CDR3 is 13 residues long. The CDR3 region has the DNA TGTGCCAGCAGAGAGGGCCGCTACAATGAGCAGTTCTTC. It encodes CASREGRYNEQFF.

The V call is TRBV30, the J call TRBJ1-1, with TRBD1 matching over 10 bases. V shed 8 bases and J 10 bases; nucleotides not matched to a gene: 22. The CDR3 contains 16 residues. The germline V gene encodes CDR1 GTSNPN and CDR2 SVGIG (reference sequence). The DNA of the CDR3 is TGTGCCGGGACCCTGACAGGGGGCGCGTTTGGGCCACGAGCTTTCTTT. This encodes CAGTLTGGAFGPRAFF.

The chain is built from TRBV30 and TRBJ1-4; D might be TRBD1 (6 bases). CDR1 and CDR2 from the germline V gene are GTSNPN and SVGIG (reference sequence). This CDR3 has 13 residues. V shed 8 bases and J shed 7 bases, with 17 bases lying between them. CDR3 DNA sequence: TGTGCCGGCGTGAGGGGGGGTGGTGAAAAACTGTTTTTT. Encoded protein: CAGVRGGGEKLFF.

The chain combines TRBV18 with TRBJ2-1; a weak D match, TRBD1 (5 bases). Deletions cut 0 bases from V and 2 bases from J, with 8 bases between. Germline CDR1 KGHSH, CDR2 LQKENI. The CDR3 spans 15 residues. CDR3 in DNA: TGTGCCAGCTCACCACCCGACAGTACCTACAATGAGCAGTTCTTC. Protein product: CASSPPDSTYNEQFF.

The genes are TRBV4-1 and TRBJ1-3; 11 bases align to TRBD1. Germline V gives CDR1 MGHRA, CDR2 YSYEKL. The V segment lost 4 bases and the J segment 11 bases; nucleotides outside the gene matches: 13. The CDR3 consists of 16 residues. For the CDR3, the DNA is TGCGCCAGCAGCCCAGCCCCGGGACAGGGGGGAAGAGCCATATATTTT. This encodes CASSPAPGQGGRAIYF.

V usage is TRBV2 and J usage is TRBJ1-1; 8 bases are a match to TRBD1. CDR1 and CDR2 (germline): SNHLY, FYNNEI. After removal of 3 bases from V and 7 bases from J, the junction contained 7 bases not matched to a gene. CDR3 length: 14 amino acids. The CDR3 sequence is CASSERRTGSEAFF. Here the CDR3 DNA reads TGTGCCAGCAGTGAGCGGAGGACAGGGAGTGAAGCTTTCTTT.

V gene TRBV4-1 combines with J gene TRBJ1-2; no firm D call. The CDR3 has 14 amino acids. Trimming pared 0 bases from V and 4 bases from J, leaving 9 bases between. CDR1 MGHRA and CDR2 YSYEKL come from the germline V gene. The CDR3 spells CASSQDVTGYGYTF. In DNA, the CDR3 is TGCGCCAGCAGCCAAGATGTGACGGGCTATGGCTACACCTTC.

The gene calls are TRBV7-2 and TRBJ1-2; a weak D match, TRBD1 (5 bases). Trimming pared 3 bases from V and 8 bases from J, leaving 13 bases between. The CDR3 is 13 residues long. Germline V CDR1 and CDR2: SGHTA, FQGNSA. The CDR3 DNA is TGTGCCAGCAGCTTTTACTCGGGGGAAGGCTACACCTTC. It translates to CASSFYSGEGYTF.

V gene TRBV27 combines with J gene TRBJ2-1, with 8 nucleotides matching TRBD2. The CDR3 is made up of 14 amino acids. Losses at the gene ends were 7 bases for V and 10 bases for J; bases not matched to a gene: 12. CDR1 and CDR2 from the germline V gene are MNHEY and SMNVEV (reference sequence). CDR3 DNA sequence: TGTGCCAGCAATCAGCGGACGGGAGGGCACGAGCAGTTCTTC. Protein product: CASNQRTGGHEQFF.

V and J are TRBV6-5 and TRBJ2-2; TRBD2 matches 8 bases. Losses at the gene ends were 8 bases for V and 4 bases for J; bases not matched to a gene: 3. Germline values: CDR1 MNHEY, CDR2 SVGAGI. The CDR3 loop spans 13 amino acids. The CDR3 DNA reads TGTGCCAGCGGCGGGAGGTTCACCGGGGAGCTGTTTTTT. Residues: CASGGRFTGELFF.

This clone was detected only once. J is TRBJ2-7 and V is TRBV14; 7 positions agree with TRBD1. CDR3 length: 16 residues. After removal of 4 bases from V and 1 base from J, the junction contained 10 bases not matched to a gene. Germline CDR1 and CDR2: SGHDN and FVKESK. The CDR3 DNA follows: TGTGCCAGCAGCCTGCACTTCCCGGGACAGTCCTACGAGCAGTACTTC. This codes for CASSLHFPGQSYEQYF.

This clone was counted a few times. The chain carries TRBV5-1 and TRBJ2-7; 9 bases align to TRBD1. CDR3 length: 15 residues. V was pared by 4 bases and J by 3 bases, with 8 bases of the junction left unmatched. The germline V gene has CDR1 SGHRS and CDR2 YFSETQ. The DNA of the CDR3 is TGCGCCAGCAGCGGAGCTGGGACAGGGCACTACGAGCAGTACTTC. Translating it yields CASSGAGTGHYEQYF.

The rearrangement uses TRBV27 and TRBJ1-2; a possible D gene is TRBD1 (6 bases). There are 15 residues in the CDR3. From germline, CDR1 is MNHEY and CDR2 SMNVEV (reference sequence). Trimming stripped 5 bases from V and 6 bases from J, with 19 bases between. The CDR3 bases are TGTGCCAGCAGTAATTACCGGGCAGGGGAGAATGGCTACACCTTC. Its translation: CASSNYRAGENGYTF.

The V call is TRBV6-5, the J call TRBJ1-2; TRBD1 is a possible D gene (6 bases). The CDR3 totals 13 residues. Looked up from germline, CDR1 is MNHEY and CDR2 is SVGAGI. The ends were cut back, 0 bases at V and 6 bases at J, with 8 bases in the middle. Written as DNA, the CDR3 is TGTGCCAGCAGTTACTCAGGGGGGGATGGCTACACCTTC. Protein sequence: CASSYSGGDGYTF.

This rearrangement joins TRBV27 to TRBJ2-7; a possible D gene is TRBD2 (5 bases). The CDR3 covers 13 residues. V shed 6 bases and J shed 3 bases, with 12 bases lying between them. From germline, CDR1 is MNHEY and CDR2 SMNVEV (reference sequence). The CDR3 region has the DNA TGTGCCAGCAGACTAGGATCGGGCTACGAGCAGTACTTC. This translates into CASRLGSGYEQYF.

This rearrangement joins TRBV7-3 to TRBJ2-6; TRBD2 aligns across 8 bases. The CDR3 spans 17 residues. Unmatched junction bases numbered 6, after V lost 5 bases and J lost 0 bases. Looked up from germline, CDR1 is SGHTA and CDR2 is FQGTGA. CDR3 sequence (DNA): TGTGCCAGCAGCCCTCGGGGGGGAACCTCTGGGGCCAACGTCCTGACTTTC. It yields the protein CASSPRGGTSGANVLTF.

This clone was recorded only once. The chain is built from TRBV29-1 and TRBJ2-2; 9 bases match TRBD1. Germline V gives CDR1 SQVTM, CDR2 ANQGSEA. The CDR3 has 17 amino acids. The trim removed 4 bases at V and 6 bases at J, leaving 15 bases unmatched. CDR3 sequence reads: CSVGDEPGTGWPGELFF. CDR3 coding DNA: TGCAGCGTTGGAGACGAACCCGGGACAGGGTGGCCCGGGGAGCTGTTTTTT.

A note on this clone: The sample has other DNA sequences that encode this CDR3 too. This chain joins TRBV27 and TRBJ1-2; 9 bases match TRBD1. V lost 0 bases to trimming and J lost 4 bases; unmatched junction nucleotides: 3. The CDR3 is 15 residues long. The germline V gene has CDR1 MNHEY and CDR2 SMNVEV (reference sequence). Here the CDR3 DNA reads TGTGCCAGCAGTTTATCGGGACAGGGTGGCTATGGCTACACCTTC. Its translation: CASSLSGQGGYGYTF.

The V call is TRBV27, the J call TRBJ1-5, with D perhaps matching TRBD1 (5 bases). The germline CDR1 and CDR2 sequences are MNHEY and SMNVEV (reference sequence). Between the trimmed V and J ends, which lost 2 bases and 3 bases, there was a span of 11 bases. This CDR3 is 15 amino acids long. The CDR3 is CASSLKGRNNQPQHF. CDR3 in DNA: TGTGCCAGCAGTTTAAAGGGGCGGAACAATCAGCCCCAGCATTTT.

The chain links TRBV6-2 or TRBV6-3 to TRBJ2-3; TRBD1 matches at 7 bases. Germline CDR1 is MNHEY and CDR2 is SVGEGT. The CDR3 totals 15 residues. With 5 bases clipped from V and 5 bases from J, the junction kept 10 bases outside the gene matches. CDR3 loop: CASSDYRGPGDTQYF. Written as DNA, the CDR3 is TGTGCCAGCAGTGATTACAGGGGACCCGGAGATACGCAGTATTTT.

DNA of the CDR3: TGTGCCAGCAGCTTAGGACAGGGGGCGAATCAGCCCCAGCATTTT. This codes for CASSLGQGANQPQHF. V and J are TRBV7-2 and TRBJ1-5; 10 nucleotides align to TRBD1. This CDR3 comprises 15 residues. CDR1 SGHTA and CDR2 FQGNSA come from the germline V gene. The V gene end was trimmed by 1 base and the J gene end by 4 bases; junction bases not matched to a gene: 1.

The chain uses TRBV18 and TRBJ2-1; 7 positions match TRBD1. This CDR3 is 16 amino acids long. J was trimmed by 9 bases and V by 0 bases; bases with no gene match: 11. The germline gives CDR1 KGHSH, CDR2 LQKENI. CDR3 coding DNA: TGTGCCAGCTCACCACCGTCGCCAGGGGGTATTGGTGAGCAGTTCTTC. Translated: CASSPPSPGGIGEQFF.

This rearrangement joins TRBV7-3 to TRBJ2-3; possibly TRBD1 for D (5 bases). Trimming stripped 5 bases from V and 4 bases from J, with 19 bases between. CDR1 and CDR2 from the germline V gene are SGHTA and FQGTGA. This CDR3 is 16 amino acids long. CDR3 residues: CASSPLGQPASDTQYF. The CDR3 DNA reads TGTGCCAGCAGCCCCCTGGGGCAGCCGGCGTCAGATACGCAGTATTTT.

For the CDR3, the DNA is TGTGCCAGCAGCTTAGTGCACCCTGGGCAGGGCAGGGGTACGCAGTATTTT. It specifies CASSLVHPGQGRGTQYF. The chain is built from TRBV7-2 and TRBJ2-3; possibly TRBD1 for D (6 bases). V dropped 1 base and J dropped 8 bases, with 22 bases sitting between them. The CDR3 consists of 17 residues. CDR1 SGHTA and CDR2 FQGNSA come from the germline V gene. Using reference TRBV7-2 and TRBJ2-3 for the parts outside the CDR3, the full variable domain is GAGVSQSPSNKVTEKGKDVELRCDPISGHTALYWYRQSLGQGLEFLIYFQGNSAPDKSGLPSDRFSAERTGGSVSTLTIQRTQQEDSAVYLCASSLVHPGQGRGTQYFGPGTRLTVL.